The source of this TCR beta chain is a study of PD-L1 blockade in urothelial cancer. For the study at large: The median number of T cells present in blood samples was about 140,000.

Described time point: peripheral blood 6 weeks after treatment start. Each patient gave between 1 and 8 samples, pretreatment and on-treatment. A single count supports this clone. Method: immunoSEQ multiplex PCR; TCRdb's copy keeps in-frame clones and lacks some. The sample holds around 69,000 clones; under 95% are singletons and the top ten take approximately 0.89%. Germline-derived CDR1 and CDR2 are KGHSH and LQKENI. V shed 4 bases and J 5 bases; nucleotides not matched to a gene: 8. The CDR3 totals 14 residues. The chain carries TRBV18 and TRBJ2-7, with TRBD2 matching over 7 bases. The TCR was taken from a woman older than 75 with urothelial cancer. Sample: PBMCs, taken around atezolizumab (anti-PD-L1) treatment. The CDR3 protein is CASSRVGRKDEQYF. The CDR3 region has the DNA TGTGCCAGCTCACGAGTCGGGAGGAAGGACGAGCAGTACTTC.